These 7 T cell receptor beta chains originate from one sample sequenced in a study of identical twins. MiXCR, run by TCRdb on the 5' RACE reads, gives a single entry per CDR3 protein. The sample holds about 700,000 distinct CDR3 sequences, approximately 6% seen once. Sequenced sample: naive T cells sorted from blood. All receptors come from a man younger than 35 in good health.

This clonotype came up many times. The chain combines TRBV12-3 or TRBV12-4 with TRBJ2-5, with no clear D. The CDR3 spans 14 residues. With 5 bases removed from V and 5 bases from J, the gap between germline ends came to 15 bases. Written as DNA, the CDR3 is TGTGCCAGCAGTATCCACCGGGCTTCGGAGACCCAGTACTTC. It is translated as CASSIHRASETQYF.

This clonotype was seen a few times. V usage is TRBV28 and J usage is TRBJ1-5; no reliable D call. The length of the CDR3 is 16 residues. The germline V gene has CDR1 MDHEN and CDR2 SYDVKM. Trimming removed 4 bases from V and 4 bases from J, with 17 bases in between. CDR3 DNA sequence: TGTGCCAGCAGTTCCGAAGCGGGATACCAAAATCAGCCCCAGCATTTT. Encoded protein: CASSSEAGYQNQPQHF.

The gene calls are TRBV7-2 and TRBJ2-3; D possibly corresponds to TRBD1 (6 bases). This CDR3 is built from 17 residues. The germline gives CDR1 SGHTA, CDR2 FQGNSA. Trimming removed 3 bases from V and 3 bases from J, with 19 bases in between. CDR3 nucleotide sequence: TGTGCCAGCAGCTTCCCCTCAAGGGGGTTGTTTACAGATACGCAGTATTTT. Protein product: CASSFPSRGLFTDTQYF.

The chain carries TRBV28 and TRBJ2-7, with TRBD2 as a possible D gene (5 bases). The germline CDR1 and CDR2 sequences are MDHEN and SYDVKM. This CDR3 spans 13 amino acids. Trimming left V 7 bases short and J 3 bases short, with 13 bases between. CDR3 bases: TGTGCCAGCACCACATTGGGGAGCTACGAGCAGTACTTC. Protein product: CASTTLGSYEQYF.

This clonotype has a count of ten or more. The chain carries TRBV5-1 and TRBJ2-4; D not certain. Germline CDR1 reads SGHRS; CDR2 reads YFSETQ. V gave up 0 bases and J gave up 5 bases, with 6 bases separating them. CDR3 size: 13 residues. CDR3 loop: CASSLGSENIQYF. Here the CDR3 DNA reads TGCGCCAGCAGCTTGGGGTCAGAAAACATTCAGTACTTC.

This clonotype was seen a few times. The chain carries TRBV30 and TRBJ2-3; TRBD1 might be the D (6 bases). V lost 8 bases, J lost 4 bases, and 19 bases lay in between. CDR1 is GTSNPN and CDR2 is SVGIG in the germline V gene (reference sequence). The CDR3 extends over 14 amino acids. CDR3 sequence: CAGRQAQSSDTQYF. CDR3 coding DNA: TGTGCCGGGCGACAGGCACAATCATCAGATACGCAGTATTTT.

This clonotype was counted many times. The chain carries TRBV14 and TRBJ1-1; 7 nucleotides match TRBD1. This CDR3 contains 15 residues. V shed 5 bases and J 1 base; nucleotides not matched to a gene: 7. Germline V CDR1 and CDR2: SGHDN, FVKESK. CDR3 residues: CASSSPGTANTEAFF. The CDR3 nucleotides are TGTGCCAGCAGCTCACCCGGGACAGCGAACACTGAAGCTTTCTTT.